Given below is one T cell receptor (beta chain) in context. The antigen is not known. The same CDR3 is also encoded by other DNA sequences in this sample. Measured with immunoSEQ multiplex PCR; TCRdb has only the in-frame clones, and not every one. The table has more than 2,000 clones, roughly 90% seen once. Time point reported: neoterminal ileum biopsy at postoperative endoscopy, about 6 months after surgery. The data were obtained in a study of T cell repertoires in ileal Crohn's disease. Study context: Thiopurines (fewer than 12) or anti-TNF agents (around 17) were given postoperatively to about half. Biopsies of the neoterminal ileum at postoperative colonoscopy form M6 samples.

Trimming stripped 6 bases from V and 1 base from J, with 7 bases between. Germline V gene lookup returns CDR1 MNHEY and CDR2 SMNVEV (reference sequence). There are 14 residues in the CDR3. Study results and limitations: Sorted CD8 T cells held more high-frequency clones than CD4.

The V and J genes are TRBV27 and TRBJ2-6; D is unresolved. Source material: ileal tissue. The sequence was obtained from an adult with Crohn's disease. The CDR3 sequence: CASRDVSGANVLTF. The CDR3 DNA sequence: TGTGCCAGCAGAGATGTATCTGGGGCCAACGTCCTGACTTTC.